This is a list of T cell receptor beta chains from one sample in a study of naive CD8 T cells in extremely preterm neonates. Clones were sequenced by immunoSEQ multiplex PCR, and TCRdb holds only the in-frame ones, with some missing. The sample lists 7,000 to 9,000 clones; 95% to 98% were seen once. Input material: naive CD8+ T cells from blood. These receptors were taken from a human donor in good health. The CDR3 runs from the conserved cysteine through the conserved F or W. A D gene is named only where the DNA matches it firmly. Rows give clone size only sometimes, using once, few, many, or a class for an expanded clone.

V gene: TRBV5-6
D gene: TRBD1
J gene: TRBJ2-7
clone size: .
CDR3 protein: CASSFGTGGYEQYF
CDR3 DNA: TGTGCCAGCAGCTTCGGGACAGGGGGCTACGAGCAGTACTTC

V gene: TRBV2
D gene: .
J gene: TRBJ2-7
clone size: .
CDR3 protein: CASSEFGESSYEQYF
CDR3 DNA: TGTGCCAGCAGTGAGTTCGGAGAAAGCTCCTACGAGCAGTACTTC

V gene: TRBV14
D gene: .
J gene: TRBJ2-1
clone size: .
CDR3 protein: CASSHGGLYNEQFF
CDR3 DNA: TGTGCCAGCAGCCATGGGGGACTCTACAATGAGCAGTTCTTC

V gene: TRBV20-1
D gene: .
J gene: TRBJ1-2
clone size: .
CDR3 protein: CSARGGDGYTF
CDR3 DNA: TGCAGTGCTAGAGGGGGAGATGGCTACACCTTC

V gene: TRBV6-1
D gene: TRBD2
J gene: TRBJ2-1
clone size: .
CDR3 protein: CASRHSGVYNEQFF
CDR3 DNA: TGTGCCAGCAGGCATAGCGGGGTTTACAATGAGCAGTTCTTC

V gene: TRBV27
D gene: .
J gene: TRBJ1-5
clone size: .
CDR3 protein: CASSWGAGSNQPQHF
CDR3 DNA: TGTGCCAGCAGTTGGGGCGCCGGGAGCAATCAGCCCCAGCATTTT

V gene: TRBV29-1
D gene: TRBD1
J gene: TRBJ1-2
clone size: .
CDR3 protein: CSVEVRFGTGTTLAYGYTF
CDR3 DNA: TGCAGCGTTGAAGTCCGATTTGGGACAGGGACCACTCTCGCCTATGGCTACACCTTC

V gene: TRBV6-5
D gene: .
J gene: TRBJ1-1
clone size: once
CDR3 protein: CASSNRVDRTEAFF
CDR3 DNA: TGTGCCAGCAGCAACAGGGTAGATAGGACTGAAGCTTTCTTT

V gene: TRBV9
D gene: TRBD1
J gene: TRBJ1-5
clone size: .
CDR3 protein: CASSAGQGGNQPQHF
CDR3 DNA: TGTGCCAGCAGCGCTGGACAGGGGGGGAATCAGCCCCAGCATTTT

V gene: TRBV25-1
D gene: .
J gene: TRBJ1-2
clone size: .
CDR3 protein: CASSEWAREHGYTF
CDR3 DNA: TGTGCCAGCAGTGAATGGGCCAGGGAACATGGCTACACCTTC

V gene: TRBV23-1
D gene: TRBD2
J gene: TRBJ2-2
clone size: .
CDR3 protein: CASSQSRAGGGQGTGELFF
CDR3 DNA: TGCGCCAGCAGTCAATCCAGGGCGGGGGGAGGTCAGGGGACCGGGGAGCTGTTTTTT

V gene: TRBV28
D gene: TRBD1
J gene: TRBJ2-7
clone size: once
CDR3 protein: CASNRDSPYEQYF
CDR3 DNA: TGTGCCAGCAACCGGGACAGCCCCTACGAGCAGTACTTC